This T cell receptor (beta chain) was profiled in a study of molecular identifiers for immune sequencing clone quantification. Previously described methods and listed TCR primers were employed for the bulk TCR libraries. Each CDR3 protein gets one entry after TCRdb re-called the PCR reads with MiXCR. The data show about half a million distinct CDR3 sequences, about 26% seen once. Trimming at V came to 5 bases and at J to 2 bases, leaving 13 bases not matched to a gene. CDR3 size: 17 residues. Per the germline V gene, CDR1 is SGHNT and CDR2 is YYREEE (reference sequence). Sequencing was performed on naive CD8+ T cells from blood, with Jurkat cell RNA spiked in. Subset reported: FACS-sorted CD8+CD4-CCR7+CD45RA+ naive T cells. This TCR came from a human donor in good health. Some libraries in this study had Jurkat cell RNA spiked in. The V and J genes are TRBV5-4 and TRBJ2-7, with 10 nucleotides matching TRBD2. The CDR3: CASSGITGLAEPYEQYF. The CDR3 bases are TGTGCCAGCAGTGGGATAACCGGACTAGCGGAACCCTACGAGCAGTACTTC.